The source of this T cell receptor beta chain is a study of graft-versus-host responses after intestinal transplantation (dated by TCRdb to about 2021). About the investigation overall: The transplants that recipients received were multivisceral, liver-intestinal, or isolated intestinal. Donor T cell macrochimerism was defined as a peak of at least 4% donor T cells among recipient peripheral blood mononuclear cells. Every recipient was given anti-thymocyte globulin induction, followed by around three years of maintenance tacrolimus and steroids. Rather than being sequenced by the commercial service, samples from three later patients were sequenced in-house on an Illumina MiSeq and processed with MiXCR. Of the roughly 24 intestinal transplant recipients enrolled in the cohort, one of whom was a retransplant, a few patients without pretransplant specimens were excluded. After intestinal transplantation, graft-versus-host and host-versus-graft alloreactive T cell clones in the graft, circulation and bone marrow were tracked using bulk TCR-beta CDR3 sequencing. Alloreactive clones were identified by sequencing pre-transplant mixed lymphocyte reaction products and comparing them with unstimulated pre-transplant donor and recipient T cells.

What the authors observed across the whole study: GvH clones were detected in recipient bone marrow, and some of these GvH clones were observed earlier in ileal mucosa or blood, consistent with an intestinal mucosal origin. Peak levels of circulating GvH clones were associated with declines in HvG clones early after transplant. The relatively low number and heterogeneity of intestinal transplant patients limited the conclusions. Patients with donor T cell macrochimerism had high GvH to HvG T cell clonal ratios in their allografts.

As for this clone: Its antigen is not yet known. No clone much larger than this one lies a single base away; base qualities are absent.

The method was the immunoSEQ multiplex PCR assay. High-throughput TCR-beta CDR3 sequencing of genomic DNA from most patients was performed by Adaptive Biotechnologies. Per the authors' processing: TCR sequencing data were retrieved from Adaptive's ImmunoSEQ software for around 18 patients, whereas a few other patients were processed with MiXCR and VDJtools. Because the origin of CDR3 nucleotide sequences shared between donor and recipient could not be assigned, those sequences were removed. At least 2-fold expansion over unstimulated cells and a minimum CFSE-low frequency of 0.002% (template counts) or 0.001% (read counts) were required for clones to be classified as alloreactive. Clones were considered mappable if detected in sequenced pre-transplant spleen, lymph node, or MLR CFSE-low populations of the donor or recipient. The cumulative frequency of alloreactive clones was calculated as a percentage of all sequences, weighted by copy number. TCRdb took this table from immuneACCESS and kept in-frame rearrangements with V and J called. Such tables lack part of the clones; where checked against another copy, unresolved V genes explain under half of the gap, and the rest is unexplained. The V and J calls and the clone size are those of that table, but D and trimming were determined from the DNA. Within this sample are tens of thousands of clones, with about 93% of them counted one time only. The ten top clones hold more than 2.5% of the sample.

In the first month after transplant, blood samples were collected up to 4 times, and after that at least monthly when available. For CDR1 and CDR2, the germline V gene lists SGHRS and YFSETQ. V loses 4 bases, J loses 3 bases, and the germline ends lie 17 bases apart. From the cysteine up to the phenylalanine, the CDR3 has a length of 16 residues. Only the CDR3 portion is preserved as DNA: 48 bases, with reading frame beginning at the first base. This receptor was identified in a human patient who received an intestinal transplant, so some T cells may come from the graft donor. The sample in question was PBMCs, obtained roughly 120 days after intestinal transplantation. In this chain, TRBV5-1 is recombined with TRBJ2-1, with the D gene too uncertain to name. The nucleotides are TGCGCCAGCAGCACGCATAGGTCGGGCTTCTACAATGAGCAGTTCTTC. Translated, it gives CASSTHRSGFYNEQFF.